This T cell receptor beta chain stems from a study of blood T cells in healthy people across ages. The V end was cut by 6 bases, the J end by 1 base, with 18 bases between. The germline CDR1 and CDR2 sequences are MNHNS and SASEGT. There are 16 residues in the CDR3. Through a sample-barcoded 5' primer and a J-beta primer mix, a second PCR was run for about 6 to 11 cycles. Every single cDNA molecule received a tag from a template-switch adaptor with 12 random nucleotides. One entry per CDR3 protein results from TCRdb running MiXCR on the 5' RACE reads. The table includes some 1,000,000 distinct CDR3 sequences, about 25% detected once. Remarks on this clonotype: No antigen is known for it.

Study observations and caveats: Age brought a roughly linear fall in TCR beta diversity measured per million T cells.

This sample also belongs to another study, concerning T cells of mothers and their children. That source adds: It was observed that no persistent microchimeric T cell clones could be detected.

The receptor was derived from a girl aged 2 to 10 in good health. The material sequenced was blood. The chain links TRBV6-1 to TRBJ2-5; TRBD1 might be the D (6 bases). The CDR3 region has the DNA TGTGCCAGCAGAAAATTGGGGACAACTATCCAAGAGACCCAGTACTTC. Encoded protein: CASRKLGTTIQETQYF.